Here is one TCR beta chain with its context. Antigen unknown. The data were taken from a study of cytomegalovirus exposure and HLA in healthy donors. PCR amplification relied on 60 Vbeta primers (plus 13 Jbeta primers). The assay was immunoSEQ multiplex PCR, and TCRdb's table has in-frame clones only and misses some. The repertoire holds about 120,000 clones, with approximately 80% as singletons. V was shortened by 2 bases and J by 1 base, with 5 bases between the two germline ends. This CDR3 is built from 13 residues. Germline V gene lookup returns CDR1 SEHNR and CDR2 FQNEAQ (reference sequence). General study findings and limits: Reports indicated that the classifier achieved high specificity and sensitivity in diagnosing cytomegalovirus status. The likely explanation for a cluster of highly shared sequence variants was sequencing artifact.

The origin of this receptor is a woman aged 18-35 years in good health and CMV-seronegative. This chain uses TRBV7-9 with TRBJ1-1, with D tentatively TRBD1 (5 bases). The source material was PBMCs. Here the CDR3 DNA reads TGTGCCAGCAGCTTACAGGGGAACACTGAAGCTTTCTTT. This sequence encodes CASSLQGNTEAFF.